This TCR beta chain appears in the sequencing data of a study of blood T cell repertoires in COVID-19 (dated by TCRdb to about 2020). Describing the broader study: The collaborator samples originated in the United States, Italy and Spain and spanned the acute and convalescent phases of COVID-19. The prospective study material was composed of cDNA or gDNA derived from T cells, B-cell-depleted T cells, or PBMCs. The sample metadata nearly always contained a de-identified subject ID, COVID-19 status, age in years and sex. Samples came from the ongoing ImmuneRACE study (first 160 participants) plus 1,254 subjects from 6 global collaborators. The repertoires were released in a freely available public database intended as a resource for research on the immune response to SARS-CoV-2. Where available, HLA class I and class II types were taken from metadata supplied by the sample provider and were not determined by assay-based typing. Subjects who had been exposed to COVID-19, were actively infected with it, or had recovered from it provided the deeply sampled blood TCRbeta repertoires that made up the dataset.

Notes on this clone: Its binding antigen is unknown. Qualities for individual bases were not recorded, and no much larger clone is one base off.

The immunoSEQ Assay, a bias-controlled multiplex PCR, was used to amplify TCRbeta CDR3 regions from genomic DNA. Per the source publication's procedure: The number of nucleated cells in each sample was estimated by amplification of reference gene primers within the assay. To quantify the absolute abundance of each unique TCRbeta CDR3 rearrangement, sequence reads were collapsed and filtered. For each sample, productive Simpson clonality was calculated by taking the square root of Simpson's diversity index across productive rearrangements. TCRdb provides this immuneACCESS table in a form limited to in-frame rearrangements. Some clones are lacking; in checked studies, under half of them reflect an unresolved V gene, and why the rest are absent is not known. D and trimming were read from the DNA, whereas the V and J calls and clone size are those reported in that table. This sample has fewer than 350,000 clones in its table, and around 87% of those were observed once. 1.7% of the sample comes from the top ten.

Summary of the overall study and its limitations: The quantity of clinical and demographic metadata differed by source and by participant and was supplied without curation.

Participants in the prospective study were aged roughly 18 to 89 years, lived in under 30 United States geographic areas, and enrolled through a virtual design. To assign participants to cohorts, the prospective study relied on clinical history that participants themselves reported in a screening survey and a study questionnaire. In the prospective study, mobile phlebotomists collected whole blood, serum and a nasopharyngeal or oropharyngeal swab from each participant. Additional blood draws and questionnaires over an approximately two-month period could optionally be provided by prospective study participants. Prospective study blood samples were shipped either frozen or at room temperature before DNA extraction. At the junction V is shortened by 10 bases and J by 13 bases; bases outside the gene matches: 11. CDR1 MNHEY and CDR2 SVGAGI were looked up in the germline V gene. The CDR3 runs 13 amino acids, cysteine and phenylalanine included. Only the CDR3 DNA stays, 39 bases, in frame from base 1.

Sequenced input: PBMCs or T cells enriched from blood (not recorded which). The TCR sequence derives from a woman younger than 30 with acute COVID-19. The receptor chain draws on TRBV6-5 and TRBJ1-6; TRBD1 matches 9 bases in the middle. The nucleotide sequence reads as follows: TGTGCCACCTCGTACGGGACAGGGTCTCCCCTCCACTTT. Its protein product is CATSYGTGSPLHF.